This T cell receptor (beta chain) came from a study of blood T cell repertoires in COVID-19. Study details: Samples of COVID-19 (acute and convalescent) were obtained from the United States, Italy and Spain. T cells, B-cell-depleted T cells, or PBMCs supplied cDNA or gDNA.

Germline CDR1 and CDR2: SGDLS and YYNGEE. The CDR3 sequence is 15 residues long. The ends lost 0 bases at V and 4 bases at J; junction bases unmatched: 4. Study processing details: Cell counts per sample came from amplifying reference gene primers. TCRdb's table, derived via immunoSEQ multiplex PCR, lists solely in-frame clones and lacks some. V, J and clone size reflect that table, while D and trimming were determined from the DNA. The sample lists approximately 81,000 clones; approximately 82% were seen once. This clonotype was sampled from a human donor in a cohort sampled during active COVID-19. The sample comprised peripheral blood. The chain couples TRBV9 to TRBJ1-3, with 7 bases aligning to TRBD1. CDR3 DNA sequence: TGTGCCAGCAGCGTAGCGGGACAGTCGGGAAACACCATATATTTT. Encoded protein: CASSVAGQSGNTIYF. The full variable domain, completed using reference TRBV9 and TRBJ1-3, is DSGVTQTPKHLITATGQRVTLRCSPRSGDLSVYWYQQSLDQGLQFLIQYYNGEERAKGNILERFSAQQFPDLHSELNLSSLELGDSALYFCASSVAGQSGNTIYFGEGSWLTVV.